This T cell receptor (beta chain) was sequenced in a study of cytomegalovirus exposure and HLA in healthy donors. Use of 60 Vbeta and 13 Jbeta primers characterized the PCR. TCRdb's copy holds only in-frame clones and misses some; the assay was immunoSEQ multiplex PCR. The table includes about 150,000 clones, less than 90% detected once. The germline V and J ends were trimmed by 6 bases and 3 bases, with 14 bases remaining between them. This CDR3 is 14 amino acids long. Germline-derived CDR1 and CDR2 are MNHNS and SASEGT. Note on this clone: The target antigen is unknown.

Study-level points and caveats: V- and J-gene trimming of TCR beta was linked (in a later analysis) to a missense DCLRE1C variant. Later analysis reportedly placed an Asian-associated ancestry cluster below the roughly 670-donor mean in N-insertions. HLA alleles were associated with fewer than 20,000 TCR beta sequences in a later analysis at 0.05 false discovery rate. As was reported, the classifier diagnosed cytomegalovirus status with high specificity and sensitivity.

The V and J genes are TRBV6-1 and TRBJ1-2; possibly TRBD1 for D (5 bases). Sequencing used PBMCs. The sequence was obtained from a man between 18 and 29 years old in good health and CMV-seronegative. For the CDR3, the DNA is TGTGCCAGCAGCGGGGGACTTTTGGACTATGGCTACACCTTC. Protein product: CASSGGLLDYGYTF.